The TCR beta chain described here comes from a study of cytomegalovirus exposure and HLA in healthy donors. Study observations and caveats: In a later analysis, the majority of CMV-associated beta chains seemingly showed HLA restriction. Earlier analysis looked at TCR beta V segments, and most were productive about 90% or about 30% of the time.

A note on this clone: Its antigen remains unidentified.

The PCR contained 60 Vbeta and 13 Jbeta primers. Produced via immunoSEQ multiplex PCR; TCRdb's table is partial and in-frame only. The top ten clones hold 4.5% of a sample with around 150,000 clones, approximately 67% of them seen once. V dropped 4 bases and J dropped 2 bases, with 17 bases sitting between them. Germline assignment: CDR1 LGHNA and CDR2 YNFKEQ. This CDR3 spans 16 amino acids. This rearrangement joins TRBV4-2 to TRBJ2-5; D gene ambiguous. The receptor comes from a woman aged 18-29 years in good health and CMV-seropositive. The specimen was PBMCs. CDR3 sequence (DNA): TGTGCCAGCAGCCTCCTTGGCCCACTACCACAAGAGACCCAGTACTTC. Translating it yields CASSLLGPLPQETQYF.